What follows are 31 T cell receptor beta chains derived from one specimen sequenced in a study of long-term antiretroviral therapy in people with HIV. With survey level as its setting, the immunoSEQ assay was v3.0. TCRdb's table, derived via immunoSEQ multiplex PCR, lists solely in-frame clones and lacks some. This table holds 35,000 to 45,000 clones, 80% to 90% found once. Sequencing was performed on unsorted PBMCs, taken 2.2 years after starting antiretroviral therapy. These receptor sequences come from a man aged 18 to 35 with HIV.

The chain recombines TRBV10-3 with TRBJ2-2; 12 bases align to TRBD2. CDR1 is ENHRY, CDR2 SYGVKD, per germline. This CDR3 comprises 15 residues. After removal of 4 bases from V and 3 bases from J, the junction contained 0 bases not matched to a gene. The CDR3 sequence is CAISGLAGDTGELFF. The DNA for the CDR3 is TGTGCCATCAGTGGACTAGCGGGAGACACCGGGGAGCTGTTTTTT.

The CDR3 protein is CASSVGRPSYNEQFF. As DNA, the CDR3 is TGTGCCAGCAGCGTAGGAAGGCCCTCCTACAATGAGCAGTTCTTC. The rearrangement links TRBV9 to TRBJ2-1; D is undetermined. This CDR3 has 15 amino acids. The V end was cut by 0 bases, the J end by 0 bases, with 7 bases between. CDR1 and CDR2 from the germline V gene are SGDLS and YYNGEE.

The V call is TRBV29-1, the J call TRBJ2-1; D may be TRBD1 (6 bases). The germline V gene has CDR1 SQVTM and CDR2 ANQGSEA. The V gene lost 4 bases and the J gene lost 10 bases, with 11 bases spanning the gap. The CDR3 totals 11 residues. In nucleotides, the CDR3 is TGCAGCGTTGCAGGGGTGGGGGAGCAGTTCTTC. Translated, it gives CSVAGVGEQFF.

This clone has just one count. The chain combines TRBV9 with TRBJ2-1; 7 bases line up with TRBD2. This CDR3 spans 16 amino acids. Germline CDR1 is SGDLS and CDR2 is YYNGEE. With V trimmed by 3 bases and J by 8 bases, 14 bases remained unmatched. The CDR3 nucleotides read TGTGCCAGCAGCGCCCTCGGCGGGATCAGCGGGGATGAGCAGTTCTTC. Protein product: CASSALGGISGDEQFF.

The rearrangement joins TRBV5-4 to TRBJ1-2; possible D gene TRBD1, 6 bases. V was shortened by 4 bases and J by 2 bases, with 12 bases between the two germline ends. The CDR3 is made up of 14 amino acids. The germline V gene has CDR1 SGHNT and CDR2 YYREEE (reference sequence). The chain's CDR3 is CASSPRGQNYGYTF. The DNA of the CDR3 is TGTGCCAGCAGCCCCCGAGGACAGAACTATGGCTACACCTTC.

The chain links TRBV5-1 to TRBJ2-7; 8 nucleotides agree with TRBD1. The V segment lost 0 bases and the J segment 2 bases; nucleotides outside the gene matches: 4. The CDR3 is 15 residues long. Per the germline V gene, CDR1 is SGHRS and CDR2 is YFSETQ. CDR3 amino acids: CASSLGGTGAYEQYF. The CDR3 nucleotides are TGCGCCAGCAGCTTGGGCGGGACAGGCGCCTACGAGCAGTACTTC.

This clone showed up just once. The chain employs TRBV27 and TRBJ1-1; 9 bases align to TRBD1. Trimming cost V 2 bases and J 4 bases; bases outside gene matches: 2. The CDR3 runs 14 residues. Germline V gene sequence: CDR1 MNHEY, CDR2 SMNVEV (reference sequence). The CDR3 DNA follows: TGTGCCAGCAGTTTAACAGGGGGCGGCACTGAAGCTTTCTTT. It codes for CASSLTGGGTEAFF.

V and J are TRBV27 and TRBJ2-4, with TRBD2 matching over 9 bases. Germline V gene lookup returns CDR1 MNHEY and CDR2 SMNVEV (reference sequence). CDR3 length: 17 amino acids. The junction had 10 bases not matched to a gene; V was cut back by 2 bases and J by 5 bases. The DNA of the CDR3 is TGTGCCAGCAGTTTAGCGGGAGGGGCCCCAAAGGAAAACATTCAGTACTTC. Translating it yields CASSLAGGAPKENIQYF.

This clone was seen a few times. The J gene is TRBJ1-6, the V gene TRBV9; D may be TRBD1 (6 bases). Per the germline V gene, CDR1 is SGDLS and CDR2 is YYNGEE. Trimming took 4 bases from V and 6 from J, leaving 14 bases between them. The CDR3 consists of 15 residues. The CDR3 here is CASSPRGGPNSPLHF. CDR3 in DNA: TGTGCCAGCAGCCCCCGGGGGGGCCCTAATTCACCCCTCCACTTT.

V and J are TRBV6-1 and TRBJ1-1; 7 bases line up with TRBD1. J gave up 2 bases and V 4 bases, and 7 bases lay outside the gene matches. The CDR3 length is 15 residues. Germline V lookup: CDR1 MNHNS, CDR2 SASEGT. CDR3 amino acids: CASSVKTGRNTEAFF. In DNA, the CDR3 is TGTGCCAGCAGTGTTAAGACAGGGAGAAACACTGAAGCTTTCTTT.

The rearrangement joins TRBV2 to TRBJ1-1, with 12 bases matching TRBD1. CDR1 and CDR2 from the germline V gene are SNHLY and FYNNEI. V was pared by 1 base and J by 10 bases, with 7 bases of the junction left unmatched. CDR3 size: 15 residues. The CDR3 DNA is TGTGCCAGCAGTGAAGTCTCCGGGACAGGGGGCTTAGCTTTCTTT. Translation: CASSEVSGTGGLAFF.

This chain uses TRBV9 with TRBJ1-5; tentatively, D is TRBD1 (5 bases). V was cut by 0 bases and J by 3 bases, with 13 bases left in between. There are 16 residues in the CDR3. Germline V gene sequence: CDR1 SGDLS, CDR2 YYNGEE. CDR3 sequence (DNA): TGTGCCAGCAGCGTAGGTTCCGGGGGAATCAATCAGCCCCAGCATTTT. This translates into CASSVGSGGINQPQHF.

This chain uses TRBV5-4 with TRBJ2-3; D is unresolved. Germline V lookup: CDR1 SGHNT, CDR2 YYREEE (reference sequence). The CDR3 runs to 11 residues. The germline V and J ends were trimmed by 5 bases and 0 bases, with 1 base remaining between them. The CDR3 reads CASRSTDTQYF. CDR3 coding DNA: TGTGCCAGCAGGAGCACAGATACGCAGTATTTT.

The genes are TRBV29-1 and TRBJ2-5; no clear D. CDR1 and CDR2 (germline): SQVTM, ANQGSEA. Deletions cut 0 bases from V and 1 base from J, with 6 bases between. The CDR3 sequence is 13 residues long. The CDR3 is CSVEDRFQETQYF. The CDR3 DNA follows: TGCAGCGTTGAAGATAGATTCCAAGAGACCCAGTACTTC.

The chain employs TRBV30 and TRBJ2-7; D possibly corresponds to TRBD2 (6 bases). The CDR3 consists of 13 residues. V lost 4 bases and J 3 bases, leaving 13 bases between the germline ends. The V gene's germline CDR1 is GTSNPN and CDR2 SVGIG (reference sequence). The CDR3 DNA follows: TGTGCCTGGACTCCGGGACTGATCTACGAGCAGTACTTC. Its protein is CAWTPGLIYEQYF. The whole variable domain, filled in from reference TRBV30 and TRBJ2-7, reads SQTIHQWPATLVQPVGSPLSLECTVEGTSNPNLYWYRQAAGRGLQLLFYSVGIGQISSEVPQNLSASRPQDRQFILSSKKLLLSDSGFYLCAWTPGLIYEQYFGPGTRLTVT.

This sequence joins TRBV5-1 and TRBJ1-1; no clear D gene. This CDR3 contains 13 residues. Germline V CDR1 and CDR2: SGHRS, YFSETQ. Between the trimmed V and J ends, which lost 3 bases and 4 bases, there was a span of 10 bases. CDR3 nucleotides: TGCGCCAGCAGCTCCCAGTTGAGCACTGAAGCTTTCTTT. This translates into CASSSQLSTEAFF.

J is TRBJ2-7 and V is TRBV5-1, with 7 nucleotides matching TRBD2. After removal of 1 base from V and 0 bases from J, the junction contained 7 bases not matched to a gene. CDR1 and CDR2 from the germline V gene are SGHRS and YFSETQ. The CDR3 has 16 residues. This chain's CDR3 is CASSLPSGAPSYEQYF. The CDR3 DNA follows: TGCGCCAGCAGCTTGCCTAGCGGAGCCCCCTCCTACGAGCAGTACTTC.

This clone has a single count. V and J are TRBV2 and TRBJ2-2, with D maybe TRBD2 (5 bases). V was shortened by 5 bases and J by 7 bases, with 17 bases between the two germline ends. CDR3 length: 15 residues. Germline CDR1 is SNHLY and CDR2 is FYNNEI. CDR3: CASSLQLVRNGELFF. The DNA for the CDR3 is TGTGCCAGCAGTCTACAACTAGTAAGGAACGGGGAGCTGTTTTTT.

The J gene is TRBJ1-1, the V gene TRBV4-1, with 10 positions matching TRBD1. The germline gives CDR1 MGHRA, CDR2 YSYEKL. This CDR3 has 18 amino acids. J gave up 5 bases and V 2 bases, and 14 bases lay outside the gene matches. CDR3 region: CASSQTRPDRGRGTEAFF. CDR3 DNA: TGCGCCAGCAGCCAAACCCGCCCTGACAGGGGGCGAGGGACTGAAGCTTTCTTT.

The rearrangement uses TRBV10-3 and TRBJ2-1; 10 bases are a match to TRBD2. This CDR3 has 16 residues. Germline V gene sequence: CDR1 ENHRY, CDR2 SYGVKD. V lost 0 bases and J lost 8; bases outside the gene matches: 7. The CDR3 sequence is CAISESSLAGVYEQFF. CDR3 in DNA: TGTGCCATCAGTGAGTCGAGCCTAGCGGGAGTATATGAGCAGTTCTTC.

The chain is built from TRBV28 and TRBJ1-1; maybe TRBD1 (6 bases). Per the germline V gene, CDR1 is MDHEN and CDR2 is SYDVKM. There are 16 residues in the CDR3. The V gene lost 1 base and the J gene lost 5 bases, with 17 bases spanning the gap. The CDR3 DNA sequence: TGTGCCAGCAGTTTATACGGGTGGGGGCCGGGGACTGAAGCTTTCTTT. Protein: CASSLYGWGPGTEAFF.

The V call is TRBV6-5, the J call TRBJ2-3; D is unresolved. In germline, CDR1 is MNHEY, CDR2 SVGAGI. This CDR3 region has 16 residues. Trimming removed 0 bases from V and 0 bases from J, with 10 bases in between. CDR3 residues: CASSYSNTASTDTQYF. DNA of the CDR3: TGTGCCAGCAGTTACTCGAACACAGCTAGCACAGATACGCAGTATTTT.

This clone appeared a single time. CDR3 coding DNA: TGTGCCAGCAGCCAAGAGGGTCGCTACGAGCAGTACTTC. It encodes CASSQEGRYEQYF. The gene calls are TRBV4-2 and TRBJ2-7; D not resolved. This CDR3 comprises 13 residues. V lost 0 bases, J lost 3 bases, and 6 bases lay in between. In germline, CDR1 is LGHNA, CDR2 YNFKEQ.

The chain carries TRBV5-6 and TRBJ2-3; the match to TRBD1 covers 8 bases. CDR1 is SGHDT, CDR2 YYEEEE, per germline. This CDR3 spans 17 amino acids. The V gene end was trimmed by 3 bases and the J gene end by 1 base; junction bases not matched to a gene: 10. The CDR3 DNA sequence: TGTGCCAGCAGCTCGTTACGGCAGACAGGGGGCACAGATACGCAGTATTTT. Translation: CASSSLRQTGGTDTQYF.

The chain's CDR3 is CASQVGQKNTEAFF. CDR3 bases: TGTGCCAGTCAGGTGGGACAGAAGAACACTGAAGCTTTCTTT. The gene calls are TRBV6-5 and TRBJ1-1; 7 positions match TRBD1. V lost 9 bases and J lost 1; bases outside the gene matches: 8. CDR1 is MNHEY and CDR2 is SVGAGI in the germline V gene. The CDR3 is made up of 14 amino acids.

This chain connects TRBV18 to TRBJ2-7, with D possibly TRBD1 on 6 matching bases. The V end lost 3 bases, the J end lost 3 bases, and 12 bases lay between the germline ends. Germline CDR1 is KGHSH and CDR2 is LQKENI. The CDR3 loop spans 14 amino acids. The CDR3: CASSPAAGDYEQYF. The CDR3 DNA is TGTGCCAGCTCACCGGCAGCAGGGGACTACGAGCAGTACTTC.

This clone showed up just once. The chain is built from TRBV29-1 and TRBJ2-1; TRBD2 matches at 7 bases. Germline CDR1 and CDR2: SQVTM and ANQGSEA. This CDR3 has 16 residues. V lost 3 bases to trimming and J lost 0 bases; unmatched junction nucleotides: 8. For the CDR3, the DNA is TGCAGCGTTGACGTTGGGCTAGCGGACTCCTACAATGAGCAGTTCTTC. Its translation: CSVDVGLADSYNEQFF.

CDR3 region: CSARVGETQYF. Written as DNA, the CDR3 is TGCAGTGCTAGAGTTGGGGAGACCCAGTACTTC. This sequence joins TRBV20-1 and TRBJ2-5; D remains ambiguous. The V end lost 1 base, the J end lost 5 bases, and 5 bases lay between the germline ends. The CDR3 spans 11 residues. Germline loops: CDR1 DFQATT, CDR2 SNEGSKA (reference sequence).

The chain links TRBV13 to TRBJ2-1; 7 nucleotides match TRBD1. Germline V lookup: CDR1 PRHDT, CDR2 FYEKMQ (reference sequence). This CDR3 spans 14 amino acids. V lost 6 bases to trimming and J lost 8 bases; unmatched junction nucleotides: 10. The CDR3 protein is CASSSHRGADEQFF. In DNA, the CDR3 is TGTGCCAGCAGTTCACACAGGGGTGCGGATGAGCAGTTCTTC.

The J gene is TRBJ2-2, the V gene TRBV27; 13 nucleotides agree with TRBD2. V lost 3 bases to trimming and J lost 7 bases; unmatched junction nucleotides: 2. Germline V gene lookup returns CDR1 MNHEY and CDR2 SMNVEV (reference sequence). The CDR3 covers 15 residues. CDR3 bases: TGTGCCAGCAGTTTGGGACTAGCGGGGATCGGGGAGCTGTTTTTT. This gives the protein CASSLGLAGIGELFF.

The gene calls are TRBV7-8 and TRBJ2-7, with D unresolved. The length of the CDR3 is 14 residues. V lost 3 bases and J lost 4, with 13 bases in between. The germline V gene has CDR1 SGHVS and CDR2 FQNEAQ. The CDR3 here is CASSFRTSAYEQYF. CDR3 nucleotide sequence: TGTGCCAGCAGCTTTAGAACTTCAGCGTACGAGCAGTACTTC.